Shown below are 24 T cell receptor beta chains from a single sample sequenced in a study of graft-versus-host responses after intestinal transplantation. Antigen specificity for these receptors is unknown. The data were produced by immunoSEQ multiplex PCR, yet TCRdb's version contains in-frame clones alone and is incomplete. The sample shows about 90,000 clones, roughly 89% of them seen only once. This specimen consisted of unstimulated CD4+ T cells sorted from spleen or lymph node cells, obtained before intestinal transplant. The receptors were sampled from a human donor who received an intestinal transplant.

The chain couples TRBV15 to TRBJ1-5, with 10 bases aligning to TRBD1. V was pared by 0 bases and J by 1 base, with 3 bases of the junction left unmatched. The CDR3 has 17 amino acids. Germline V gene lookup returns CDR1 LNHNV and CDR2 YYDKDF (reference sequence). The CDR3: CATSRETGGLSNQPQHF. In DNA, the CDR3 is TGTGCCACCAGCAGAGAGACAGGGGGCTTGAGCAATCAGCCCCAGCATTTT.

The chain uses TRBV25-1 and TRBJ1-4, with 8 bases matching TRBD1. The V and J ends lost 8 bases and 5 bases, in that order; junction bases with no gene match: 4. The CDR3 is 13 amino acids. The V gene's germline CDR1 is MGHDK and CDR2 SYGVNS. The chain's CDR3 is CASGDRQNEKLFF. CDR3 nucleotides: TGTGCCAGCGGGGACAGGCAGAATGAAAAACTGTTTTTT. Drawing the rest from reference TRBV25-1 and TRBJ1-4, the complete variable domain is EADIYQTPRYLVIGTGKKITLECSQTMGHDKMYWYQQDPGMELHLIHYSYGVNSTEKGDLSSESTVSRIRTEHFPLTLESARPSHTSQYLCASGDRQNEKLFFGSGTQLSVL.

The chain joins TRBV6-1 to TRBJ1-5; 9 positions agree with TRBD1. This CDR3 is built from 13 residues. V lost 6 bases to trimming and J lost 4 bases; unmatched junction nucleotides: 1. Looked up from germline, CDR1 is MNHNS and CDR2 is SASEGT. CDR3 sequence: CASRGQGNQPQHF. Written as DNA, the CDR3 is TGTGCCAGCAGGGGACAGGGTAATCAGCCCCAGCATTTT.

The V gene is TRBV2, the J gene TRBJ2-7, with unresolved D. V was pared by 3 bases and J by 0 bases, with 15 bases between. Germline values: CDR1 SNHLY, CDR2 FYNNEI. CDR3 length equals 16 residues. The CDR3 nucleotides are TGTGCCAGCAGTGACCTATATACACCGAGCTCCTACGAGCAGTACTTC. Amino acids: CASSDLYTPSSYEQYF.

The V and J genes are TRBV5-1 and TRBJ2-1, with D uncertain. Germline values: CDR1 SGHRS, CDR2 YFSETQ. CDR3 size: 14 residues. Trimming removed 0 bases from V and 4 bases from J, with 8 bases in between. The CDR3 loop is CASSLAQEYNEQFF. The CDR3 coding sequence is TGCGCCAGCAGCTTGGCCCAAGAGTACAATGAGCAGTTCTTC.

Concerning this clone itself: The sample has other DNA sequences that encode this CDR3 too. The rearrangement joins TRBV2 to TRBJ1-2, with 7 bases identical to TRBD1. Losses at the gene ends were 3 bases for V and 0 bases for J; bases not matched to a gene: 16. The CDR3 extends over 19 amino acids. CDR1 SNHLY and CDR2 FYNNEI come from the germline V gene. CDR3 sequence: CASSDSGLSGTESNYGYTF. The DNA for the CDR3 is TGTGCCAGCAGTGATAGTGGTCTTTCCGGGACAGAATCTAACTATGGCTACACCTTC. The complete variable domain, with remaining parts taken from reference TRBV2 and TRBJ1-2, reads EPEVTQTPSHQVTQMGQEVILRCVPISNHLYFYWYRQILGQKVEFLVSFYNNEISEKSEIFDDQFSVERPDGSNFTLKIRSTKLEDSAMYFCASSDSGLSGTESNYGYTFGSGTRLTVV.

CDR3: CASSLRLAWEQFF. CDR3 DNA sequence: TGTGCCAGTAGTCTTAGACTAGCTTGGGAGCAGTTCTTC. The chain employs TRBV19 and TRBJ2-1; 7 bases are shared with TRBD2. The CDR3 totals 13 residues. Germline V gene data show CDR1 as LNHDA and CDR2 as SQIVND (reference sequence). The V segment lost 5 bases and the J segment 10 bases; nucleotides outside the gene matches: 8. Combining the CDR3 with reference TRBV19 and TRBJ2-1 gives the whole variable domain DGGITQSPKYLFRKEGQNVTLSCEQNLNHDAMYWYRQDPGQGLRLIYYSQIVNDFQKGDIAEGYSVSREKKESFPLTVTSAQKNPTAFYLCASSLRLAWEQFFGPGTRLTVL.

In this sample, this clone turned up a few times. The chain has TRBV5-4 and TRBJ2-3, with unresolved D. The ends were cut back, 4 bases at V and 4 bases at J, with 13 bases in the middle. The CDR3 length is 14 residues. CDR1 is SGHNT and CDR2 is YYREEE in the germline V gene (reference sequence). CDR3 nucleotide sequence: TGTGCCAGCAGCCTTCCCCCCCCCGCAGATACGCAGTATTTT. It codes for CASSLPPPADTQYF.

This clone occurred once. The chain couples TRBV15 to TRBJ2-7; TRBD2 might be the D (5 bases). The CDR3 totals 13 residues. Germline V gene data show CDR1 as LNHNV and CDR2 as YYDKDF (reference sequence). V lost 2 bases and J 5 bases, leaving 10 bases between the germline ends. The CDR3 DNA reads TGTGCCACCAGCAGATTTACTAGAAACGAGCAGTACTTC. This translates into CATSRFTRNEQYF.

V is TRBV5-1 and J is TRBJ1-6; 7 bases fit TRBD1. The CDR3 sequence is 20 residues long. The germline V gene has CDR1 SGHRS and CDR2 YFSETQ. V lost 0 bases and J lost 9; bases outside the gene matches: 21. The CDR3 reads CASSLVGTQGQRGRGSPLHF. DNA of the CDR3: TGCGCCAGCAGCTTGGTTGGGACCCAGGGACAGAGAGGCCGGGGTTCACCCCTCCACTTT.

The J gene is TRBJ1-6, the V gene TRBV9, with D uncertain. This CDR3 region has 15 residues. Trimming removed 4 bases from V and 7 bases from J, with 15 bases in between. The germline V gene has CDR1 SGDLS and CDR2 YYNGEE. The CDR3 sequence: CASSIRGEWNSPLHF. The CDR3 coding sequence is TGTGCCAGCAGCATACGGGGAGAATGGAATTCACCCCTCCACTTT.

V is TRBV15 and J is TRBJ1-2; perhaps TRBD1 as D (5 bases). Deletions cut 2 bases from V and 8 bases from J, with 15 bases between. This CDR3 spans 14 amino acids. Germline V gives CDR1 LNHNV, CDR2 YYDKDF (reference sequence). Here the CDR3 DNA reads TGTGCCACCAGCAGAAGTAGGGCAGGGCACGGCTACACCTTC. Translating it yields CATSRSRAGHGYTF.

The chain combines TRBV7-2 with TRBJ2-5, with D perhaps matching TRBD1 or TRBD2 (5 bases each). V was shortened by 5 bases and J by 1 base, with 14 bases between the two germline ends. From germline, CDR1 is SGHTA and CDR2 FQGNSA. The CDR3 extends over 15 amino acids. The CDR3 DNA sequence: TGTGCCAGCAGCCTCGACTGGGGGACCCAAGAGACCCAGTACTTC. Protein sequence: CASSLDWGTQETQYF.

This rearrangement joins TRBV27 to TRBJ2-1; TRBD2 aligns across 13 bases. The germline CDR1 and CDR2 sequences are MNHEY and SMNVEV (reference sequence). The CDR3 extends over 15 amino acids. V was clipped by 6 bases and J by 7 bases; unmatched bases: 6. The CDR3 spells CASSPLTSGRNEQFF. For the CDR3, the DNA is TGTGCCAGCAGCCCCCTGACTAGCGGGAGGAATGAGCAGTTCTTC.

V is TRBV6-6 and J is TRBJ1-1, with D maybe TRBD1 (5 bases). Trimming left V 8 bases short and J 2 bases short, with 15 bases between. In germline, CDR1 is MNHNY, CDR2 SVGAGI (reference sequence). This CDR3 is built from 14 residues. The CDR3 here is CASSYDSTNTEAFF. The CDR3 coding sequence is TGTGCCAGCTCGTACGACAGCACAAACACTGAAGCTTTCTTT.

This sequence joins TRBV19 and TRBJ2-7, with D perhaps matching TRBD1 (5 bases). Trimming left V 3 bases short and J 6 bases short, with 12 bases between. The CDR3 runs 13 residues. From germline, CDR1 is LNHDA and CDR2 SQIVND (reference sequence). In nucleotides, the CDR3 is TGTGCCAGTAGTATCAGGGTAGGTCCCGAGCAGTACTTC. Translated, it gives CASSIRVGPEQYF.

The chain carries TRBV14 and TRBJ2-7; D perhaps matches TRBD2 (6 bases). The germline gives CDR1 SGHDN, CDR2 FVKESK. V gave up 1 base and J gave up 2 bases, with 15 bases separating them. The CDR3 sequence is 16 residues long. CDR3 DNA sequence: TGTGCCAGCAGCCAAGGTTGGATTGGGAGGCCCTACGAGCAGTACTTC. Protein product: CASSQGWIGRPYEQYF.

The chain has TRBV20-1 and TRBJ1-1; D is unresolved. Germline V CDR1 and CDR2: DFQATT, SNEGSKA (reference sequence). The CDR3 loop spans 11 amino acids. The CDR3 nucleotides are TGCAGCGCGTCCTTGAACACTGAAGCTTTCTTT. Protein: CSASLNTEAFF.

This clone was counted once. The V and J genes are TRBV9 and TRBJ1-2, with a weak D call TRBD1 (6 bases). CDR1 and CDR2 (germline): SGDLS, YYNGEE. Between the trimmed V and J ends, which lost 0 bases and 5 bases, there was a span of 14 bases. The length of the CDR3 is 15 residues. This chain's CDR3 is CASSVGGGQVYGYTF. The DNA of the CDR3 is TGTGCCAGCAGCGTAGGTGGGGGCCAGGTATATGGCTACACCTTC.

Comment on this clone: Other DNA sequences from this sample encode an identical CDR3 as well. The chain links TRBV13 to TRBJ2-1, with D tentatively TRBD1 (5 bases). The CDR3 is made up of 14 amino acids. Germline values: CDR1 PRHDT, CDR2 FYEKMQ (reference sequence). Trimming shortened V by 8 bases and J by 4 bases, and 15 bases separated the two germline ends. CDR3 DNA: TGTGCCAGCCGACTTAAGGGGCTTTACAATGAGCAGTTCTTC. Amino acids: CASRLKGLYNEQFF.

The CDR3 reads CAISDPAGGTDTQYF. CDR3 bases: TGTGCCATCAGTGACCCAGCGGGAGGGACAGATACGCAGTATTTT. V gene TRBV10-3 combines with J gene TRBJ2-3, with 10 bases matching TRBD2. Losses at the gene ends were 3 bases for V and 3 bases for J; bases not matched to a gene: 3. CDR1 and CDR2 (germline): ENHRY, SYGVKD. The CDR3 has 15 amino acids.

The V and J genes are TRBV7-6 and TRBJ2-7, with 9 bases identical to TRBD1. The CDR3 spans 15 residues. Per germline, CDR1 SGHVS and CDR2 FNYEAQ. Germline trimming cut 4 bases from V and 3 bases from J; bases unmatched to any gene: 7. The CDR3, as DNA: TGTGCCAGCAGCTCCCGGGGACAGGGATACTACGAGCAGTACTTC. Amino acid sequence: CASSSRGQGYYEQYF.

V and J are TRBV27 and TRBJ2-1; 11 nucleotides agree with TRBD2. CDR3 length: 18 residues. The germline V gene has CDR1 MNHEY and CDR2 SMNVEV (reference sequence). The junction had 12 bases not matched to a gene; V was cut back by 8 bases and J by 0 bases. The CDR3 DNA is TGTGCCAGCTTCGAACAGGGACTAGCGGAGCACTCCTACAATGAGCAGTTCTTC. This sequence encodes CASFEQGLAEHSYNEQFF.

This chain uses TRBV6-5 with TRBJ2-1; D is uncertain. CDR3 size: 16 residues. V shed 4 bases and J shed 2 bases, with 15 bases lying between them. CDR1 and CDR2 from the germline V gene are MNHEY and SVGAGI. The CDR3 region has the DNA TGTGCCAGCAGTTCCTTGGCGCCCCGCCCCTACAATGAGCAGTTCTTC. Protein: CASSSLAPRPYNEQFF.